This is a list of T cell receptor beta chains from one sample in a study of T cell responses to AZD1222 COVID-19 vaccine. Some clones are missing from TCRdb's copy, which holds only in-frame ones; the method was immunoSEQ multiplex PCR. The sample shows some 99,000 clones, roughly 90% of them seen only once. The sample was peripheral blood, taken on day 0 of AZD1222 vaccination. The receptors shown here come from an adult in good health. Both conserved end residues are part of each CDR3.

v_call,cdr3_aa
TRBV9,CASSVEGKNTEAFF
TRBV7-2,CASSLHGSGSRETQYF
TRBV2,CASSEGRGGGYTF
TRBV2,CASSDPGTGGYGYTF
TRBV12-3/TRBV12-4,CASSLRQGAGTF
TRBV14,CASSLIGQAEAFF
TRBV29-1,CSVAWGWAEAFF
TRBV27,CASSLQGIRPGELFF
TRBV5-1,CASSSGEVGRANYGYTF
TRBV18,CASSLDRAGNTIYF
TRBV6-5,CASTIAGGRDNEQFF
TRBV16,CASSQSSGLAEAFF
TRBV7-2,CASSGPGGKTDTQYF
TRBV6-4,CASSAGGVNSPLHF
TRBV6-5,CASSRQGVSGNTIYF
TRBV5-1,CASSGPGTQYF
TRBV6-8,CPLPRDRGREQFF
TRBV28,CASPTGTSNSPLHF